These T cell receptor beta chains were read from a single sample in a study of blood T cell repertoires in COVID-19. TCRdb's table, derived via immunoSEQ multiplex PCR, lists solely in-frame clones and lacks some. The sample yields approximately 230,000 clones, about 89% seen once. The specimen sequenced was PBMCs or T cells enriched from blood (not recorded which). The receptor source for this set is a woman in her 30s who had recovered from COVID-19. Each CDR3 is given without its conserved first and last residue. The D gene is left open where the match is weak. A row's size may be missing; if present it is once, few, many or a size class.

d_call | j_call | v_call | clone_size | cdr3_aa
TRBD1 | TRBJ1-2 | TRBV19 | - | ASSLRPGQGASGYT
- | TRBJ2-3 | TRBV12-3/TRBV12-4 | once | ASRLAATDTQY
- | TRBJ1-1 | TRBV19 | - | ASQTSAMNTEAF
- | TRBJ2-7 | TRBV7-2 | - | ASSPTYGETYEQY
- | TRBJ1-2 | TRBV6-5 | - | ASMVASNYGYT
- | TRBJ1-4 | TRBV6-2/TRBV6-3 | - | ASSYSIESTNEKLF
- | TRBJ1-1 | TRBV7-9 | - | ASSLGVTGLNTEAF
- | TRBJ1-2 | TRBV27 | - | ASSFQGGGPNYGYT
TRBD2 | TRBJ2-2 | TRBV29-1 | - | SVGVAGEGGELF
- | TRBJ2-5 | TRBV12-3/TRBV12-4 | - | ANSWTDQETQY
- | TRBJ2-7 | TRBV7-3 | - | ASSPRGGFYEQY
- | TRBJ2-7 | TRBV5-6 | - | ASGPAGAGYEQY
- | TRBJ1-1 | TRBV10-3 | - | AISDRSNTEAF
TRBD1 | TRBJ2-7 | TRBV6-5 | once | ATRGLDTYEQY